This T cell receptor (beta chain) was found in a study of neurological immune-mediated disorders. This CDR3 has 12 amino acids. V was shortened by 5 bases and J by 7 bases, with 9 bases between the two germline ends. Germline CDR1 is SNHLY and CDR2 is FYNNEI. Time point specified: technical triplicate 3. This clonotype appeared many times. One entry per CDR3 protein results from TCRdb running MiXCR on the 5' RACE reads. The sample shows around 30,000 distinct CDR3 sequences, less than 20% of them seen only once. This clonotype was sampled from a female donor with HTLV-1-associated myelopathy (HAM/TSP). The sequencing sample was made of CD4+ T cells from blood. The chain combines TRBV2 with TRBJ2-1; tentative D call: TRBD1 (6 bases). The CDR3 region has the DNA TGTGCCAGCAGTCTCCAGGGGAATGAGCAGTTCTTC. Amino acids: CASSLQGNEQFF.